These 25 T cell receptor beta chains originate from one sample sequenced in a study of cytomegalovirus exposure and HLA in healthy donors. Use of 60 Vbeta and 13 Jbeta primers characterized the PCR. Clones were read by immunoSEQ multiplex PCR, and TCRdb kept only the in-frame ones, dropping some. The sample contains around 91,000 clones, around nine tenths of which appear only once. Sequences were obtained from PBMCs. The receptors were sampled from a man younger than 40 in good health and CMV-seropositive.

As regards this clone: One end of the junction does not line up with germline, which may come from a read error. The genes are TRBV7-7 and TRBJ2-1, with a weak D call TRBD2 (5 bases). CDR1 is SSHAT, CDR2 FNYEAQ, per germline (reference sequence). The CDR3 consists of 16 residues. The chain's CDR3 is CASSPSLVWGYNEQFF. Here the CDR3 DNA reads TGTGCTAGCAGCCCGTCACTAGTTTGGGGTTACAATGAGCAGTTCTTC.

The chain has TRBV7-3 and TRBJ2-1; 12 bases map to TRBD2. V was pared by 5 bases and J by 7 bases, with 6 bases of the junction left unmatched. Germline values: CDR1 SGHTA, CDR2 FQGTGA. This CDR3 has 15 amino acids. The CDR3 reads CASSPSGRASNEQFF. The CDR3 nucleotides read TGTGCCAGCAGCCCTAGCGGGAGGGCCAGTAATGAGCAGTTCTTC.

As DNA, the CDR3 is TGCGCCAGCAGCTTGGGCGAAAGACAGGTGGTCTACAATGAGCAGTTCTTC. As protein: CASSLGERQVVYNEQFF. V usage is TRBV5-1 and J usage is TRBJ2-1, with D perhaps TRBD1 (6 bases). The germline V gene has CDR1 SGHRS and CDR2 YFSETQ. V gave up 0 bases and J gave up 3 bases, with 16 bases separating them. The length of the CDR3 is 17 residues.

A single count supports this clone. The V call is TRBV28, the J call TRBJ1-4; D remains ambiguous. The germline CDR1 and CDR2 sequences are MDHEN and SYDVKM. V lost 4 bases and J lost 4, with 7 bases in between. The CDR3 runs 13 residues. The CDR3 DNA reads TGTGCCAGCAGTTCCTACAGTAATGAAAAACTGTTTTTT. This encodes CASSSYSNEKLFF. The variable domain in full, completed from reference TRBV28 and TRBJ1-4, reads DVKVTQSSRYLVKRTGEKVFLECVQDMDHENMFWYRQDPGLGLRLIYFSYDVKMKEKGDIPEGYSVSREKKERFSLILESASTNQTSMYLCASSSYSNEKLFFGSGTQLSVL.

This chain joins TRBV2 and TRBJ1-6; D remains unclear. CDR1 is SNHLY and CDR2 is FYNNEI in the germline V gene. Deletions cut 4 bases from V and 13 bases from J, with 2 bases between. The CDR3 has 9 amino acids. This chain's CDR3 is CASSAPLHF. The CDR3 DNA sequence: TGTGCCAGCAGTGCTCCCCTCCACTTT.

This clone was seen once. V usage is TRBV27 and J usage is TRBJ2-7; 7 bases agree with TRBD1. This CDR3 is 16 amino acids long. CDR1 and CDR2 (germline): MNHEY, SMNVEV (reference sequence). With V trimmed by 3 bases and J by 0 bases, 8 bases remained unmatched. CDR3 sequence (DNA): TGTGCCAGCAGTTTGAAAGGGGGCCCCAGCTCCTACGAGCAGTACTTC. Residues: CASSLKGGPSSYEQYF.

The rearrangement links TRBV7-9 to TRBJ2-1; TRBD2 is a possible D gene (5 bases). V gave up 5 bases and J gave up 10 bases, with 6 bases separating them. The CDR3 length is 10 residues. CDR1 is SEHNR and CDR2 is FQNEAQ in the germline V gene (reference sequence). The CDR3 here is CASSREEQFF. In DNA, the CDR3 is TGTGCCAGCAGCCGGGAAGAGCAGTTCTTC.

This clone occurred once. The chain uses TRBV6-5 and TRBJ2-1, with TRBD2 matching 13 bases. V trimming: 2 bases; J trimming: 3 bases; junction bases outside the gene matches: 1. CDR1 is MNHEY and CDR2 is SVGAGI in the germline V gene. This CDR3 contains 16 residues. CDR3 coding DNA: TGTGCCAGCAGTTACGGACTAGCGGGAGACTACAATGAGCAGTTCTTC. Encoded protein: CASSYGLAGDYNEQFF.

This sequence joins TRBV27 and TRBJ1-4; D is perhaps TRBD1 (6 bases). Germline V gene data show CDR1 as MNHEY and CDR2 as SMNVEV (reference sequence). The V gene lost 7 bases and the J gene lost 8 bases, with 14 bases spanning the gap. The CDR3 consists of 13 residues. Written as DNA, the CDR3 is TGTGCCAGCACCAGCACAGGGAAGGAAAAACTGTTTTTT. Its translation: CASTSTGKEKLFF.

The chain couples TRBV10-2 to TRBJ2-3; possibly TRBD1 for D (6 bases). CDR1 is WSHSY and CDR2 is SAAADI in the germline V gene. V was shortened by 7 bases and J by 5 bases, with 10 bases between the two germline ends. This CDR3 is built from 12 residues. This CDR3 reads CASKEGGDTQYF. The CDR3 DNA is TGCGCCAGCAAAGAAGGGGGAGATACGCAGTATTTT.

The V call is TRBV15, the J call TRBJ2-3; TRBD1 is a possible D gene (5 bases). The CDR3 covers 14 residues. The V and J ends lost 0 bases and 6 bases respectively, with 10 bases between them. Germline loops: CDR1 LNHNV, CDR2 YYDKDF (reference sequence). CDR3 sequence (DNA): TGTGCCACCAGCAGAGAAGGGGAAGTGGATACGCAGTATTTT. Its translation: CATSREGEVDTQYF.

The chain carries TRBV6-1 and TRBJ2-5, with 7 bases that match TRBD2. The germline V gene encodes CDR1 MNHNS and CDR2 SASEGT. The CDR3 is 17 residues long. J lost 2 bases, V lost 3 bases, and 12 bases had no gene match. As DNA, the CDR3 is TGTGCCAGCAGTGAGGGTTTCGGGGGAGGGGTTCAAGAGACCCAGTACTTC. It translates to CASSEGFGGGVQETQYF.

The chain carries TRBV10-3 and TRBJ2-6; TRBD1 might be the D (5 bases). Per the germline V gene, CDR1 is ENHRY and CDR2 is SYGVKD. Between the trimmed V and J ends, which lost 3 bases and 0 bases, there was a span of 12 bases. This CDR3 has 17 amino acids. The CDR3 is CAISERTIISGANVLTF. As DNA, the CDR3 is TGTGCCATCAGTGAAAGGACAATTATCTCTGGGGCCAACGTCCTGACTTTC.

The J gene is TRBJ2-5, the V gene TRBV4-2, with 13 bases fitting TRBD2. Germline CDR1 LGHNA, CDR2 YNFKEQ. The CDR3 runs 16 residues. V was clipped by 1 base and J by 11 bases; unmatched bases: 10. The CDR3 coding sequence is TGTGCCAGCAGCCAAGGAGGACTAGCGGGAGTATATGAGCAGTACTTC. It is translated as CASSQGGLAGVYEQYF.

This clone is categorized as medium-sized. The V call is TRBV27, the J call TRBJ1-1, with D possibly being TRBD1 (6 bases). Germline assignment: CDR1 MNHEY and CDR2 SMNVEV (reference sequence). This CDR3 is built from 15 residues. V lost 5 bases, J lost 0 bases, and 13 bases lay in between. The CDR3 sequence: CASSRHQGLNTEAFF. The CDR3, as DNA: TGTGCCAGCAGTAGGCATCAGGGGCTGAACACTGAAGCTTTCTTT.

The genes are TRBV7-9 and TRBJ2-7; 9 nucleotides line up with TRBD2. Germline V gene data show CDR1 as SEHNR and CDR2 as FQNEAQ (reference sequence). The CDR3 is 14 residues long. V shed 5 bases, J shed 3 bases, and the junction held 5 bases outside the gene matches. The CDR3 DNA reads TGTGCCAGCAGCCCCTGGACTAGCGACTACGAGCAGTACTTC. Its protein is CASSPWTSDYEQYF.

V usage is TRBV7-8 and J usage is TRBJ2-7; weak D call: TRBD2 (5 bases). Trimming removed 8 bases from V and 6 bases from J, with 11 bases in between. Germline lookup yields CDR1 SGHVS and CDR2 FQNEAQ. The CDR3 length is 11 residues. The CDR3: CASGNGVEQYF. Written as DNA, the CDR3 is TGTGCCAGCGGCAACGGGGTCGAGCAGTACTTC.

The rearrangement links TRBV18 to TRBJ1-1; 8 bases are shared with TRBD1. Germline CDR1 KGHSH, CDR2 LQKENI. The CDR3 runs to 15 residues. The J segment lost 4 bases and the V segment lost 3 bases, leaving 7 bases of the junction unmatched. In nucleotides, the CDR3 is TGTGCCAGCTCACCTCGAACTACAGGGGGCACTGAAGCTTTCTTT. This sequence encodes CASSPRTTGGTEAFF. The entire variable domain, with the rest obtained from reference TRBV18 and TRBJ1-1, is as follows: NAGVMQNPRHLVRRRGQEARLRCSPMKGHSHVYWYRQLPEEGLKFMVYLQKENIIDESGMPKERFSAEFPKEGPSILRIQQVVRGDSAAYFCASSPRTTGGTEAFFGQGTRLTVV.

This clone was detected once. The CDR3 nucleotides read TGTGCCAGCAGCTTGGGGATAGCGGGATTAGGAATCAATGAGCAGTTCTTC. It is translated as CASSLGIAGLGINEQFF. The chain has TRBV5-6 and TRBJ2-1, with 8 bases aligning to TRBD2. Trimming removed 0 bases from V and 6 bases from J; junction bases left unmatched: 11. This CDR3 is built from 17 residues. Germline lookup yields CDR1 SGHDT and CDR2 YYEEEE.

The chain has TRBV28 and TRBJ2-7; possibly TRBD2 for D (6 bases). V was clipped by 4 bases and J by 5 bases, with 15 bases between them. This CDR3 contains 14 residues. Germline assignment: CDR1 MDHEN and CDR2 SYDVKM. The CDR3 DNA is TGTGCCAGCAGTTCCGGCGGAGGGCCCGACGAGCAGTACTTC. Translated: CASSSGGGPDEQYF.

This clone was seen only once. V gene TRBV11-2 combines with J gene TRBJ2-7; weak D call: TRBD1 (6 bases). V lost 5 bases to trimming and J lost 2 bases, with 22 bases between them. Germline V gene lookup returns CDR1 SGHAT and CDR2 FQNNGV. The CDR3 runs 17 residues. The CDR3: CASSAGTSNYLPYEQYF. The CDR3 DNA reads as TGTGCCAGCAGCGCCGGGACATCAAACTACCTACCCTACGAGCAGTACTTC.

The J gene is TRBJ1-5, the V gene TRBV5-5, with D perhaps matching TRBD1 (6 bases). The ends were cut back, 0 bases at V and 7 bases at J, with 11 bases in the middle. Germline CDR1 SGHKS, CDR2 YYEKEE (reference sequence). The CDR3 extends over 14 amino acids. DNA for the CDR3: TGTGCCAGCAGCTTGGCTGGGGGCGACCAGCCCCAGCATTTT. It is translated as CASSLAGGDQPQHF.

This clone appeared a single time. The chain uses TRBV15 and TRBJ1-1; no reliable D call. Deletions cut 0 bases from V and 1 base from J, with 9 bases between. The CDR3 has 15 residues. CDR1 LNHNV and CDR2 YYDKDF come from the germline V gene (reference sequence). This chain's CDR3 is CATSRDFAENTEAFF. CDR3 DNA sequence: TGTGCCACCAGCAGAGATTTTGCAGAGAACACTGAAGCTTTCTTT.

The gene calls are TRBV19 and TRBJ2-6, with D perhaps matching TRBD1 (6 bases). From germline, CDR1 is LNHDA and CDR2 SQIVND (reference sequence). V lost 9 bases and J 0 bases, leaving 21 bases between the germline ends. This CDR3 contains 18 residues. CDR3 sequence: CASLPRDTTLSGANVLTF. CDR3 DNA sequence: TGTGCCAGCCTCCCCCGGGACACAACACTCTCTGGGGCCAACGTCCTGACTTTC. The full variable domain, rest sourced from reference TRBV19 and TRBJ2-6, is DGGITQSPKYLFRKEGQNVTLSCEQNLNHDAMYWYRQDPGQGLRLIYYSQIVNDFQKGDIAEGYSVSREKKESFPLTVTSAQKNPTAFYLCASLPRDTTLSGANVLTFGAGSRLTVL.

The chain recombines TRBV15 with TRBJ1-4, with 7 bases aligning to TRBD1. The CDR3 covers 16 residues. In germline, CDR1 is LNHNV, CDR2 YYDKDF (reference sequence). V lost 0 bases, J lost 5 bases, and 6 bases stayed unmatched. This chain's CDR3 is CATSRDRTGLNEKLFF. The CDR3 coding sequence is TGTGCCACCAGCAGAGATCGGACAGGCCTGAATGAAAAACTGTTTTTT. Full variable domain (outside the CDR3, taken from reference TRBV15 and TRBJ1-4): DAMVIQNPRYQVTQFGKPVTLSCSQTLNHNVMYWYQQKSSQAPKLLFHYYDKDFNNEADTPDNFQSRRPNTSFCFLDIRSPGLGDTAMYLCATSRDRTGLNEKLFFGSGTQLSVL.